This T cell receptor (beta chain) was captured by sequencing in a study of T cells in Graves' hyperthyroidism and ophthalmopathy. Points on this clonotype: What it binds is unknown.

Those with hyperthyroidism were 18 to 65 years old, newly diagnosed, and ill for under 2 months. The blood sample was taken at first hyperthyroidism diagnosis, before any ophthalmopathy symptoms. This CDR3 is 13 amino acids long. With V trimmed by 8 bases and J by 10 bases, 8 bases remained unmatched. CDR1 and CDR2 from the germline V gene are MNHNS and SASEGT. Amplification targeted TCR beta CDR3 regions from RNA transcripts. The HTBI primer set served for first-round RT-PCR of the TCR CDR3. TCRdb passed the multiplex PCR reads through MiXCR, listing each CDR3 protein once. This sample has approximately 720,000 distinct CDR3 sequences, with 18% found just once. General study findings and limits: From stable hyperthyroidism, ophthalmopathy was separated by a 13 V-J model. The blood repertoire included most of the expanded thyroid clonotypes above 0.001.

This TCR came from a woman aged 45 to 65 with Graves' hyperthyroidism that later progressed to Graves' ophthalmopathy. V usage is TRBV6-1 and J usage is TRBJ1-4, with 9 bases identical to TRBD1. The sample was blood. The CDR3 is CASLGQGMAKLFF. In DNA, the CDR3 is TGTGCCAGCCTGGGACAGGGAATGGCAAAACTGTTTTTT.